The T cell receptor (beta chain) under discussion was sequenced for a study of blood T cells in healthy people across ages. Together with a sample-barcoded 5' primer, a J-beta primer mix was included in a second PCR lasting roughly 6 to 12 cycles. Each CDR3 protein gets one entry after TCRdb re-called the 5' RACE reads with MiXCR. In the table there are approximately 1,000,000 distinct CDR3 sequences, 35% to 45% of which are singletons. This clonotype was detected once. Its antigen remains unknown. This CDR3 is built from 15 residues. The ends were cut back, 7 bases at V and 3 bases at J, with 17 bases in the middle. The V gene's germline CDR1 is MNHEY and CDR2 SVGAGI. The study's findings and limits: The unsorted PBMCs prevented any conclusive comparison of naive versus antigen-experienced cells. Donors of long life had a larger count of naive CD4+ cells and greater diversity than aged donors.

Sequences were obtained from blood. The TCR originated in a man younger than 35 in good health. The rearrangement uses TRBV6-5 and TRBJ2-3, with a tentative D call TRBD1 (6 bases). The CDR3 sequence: CASTEDRSQTDTQYF. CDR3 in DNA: TGTGCCAGCACTGAAGACAGGAGCCAGACAGATACGCAGTATTTT.